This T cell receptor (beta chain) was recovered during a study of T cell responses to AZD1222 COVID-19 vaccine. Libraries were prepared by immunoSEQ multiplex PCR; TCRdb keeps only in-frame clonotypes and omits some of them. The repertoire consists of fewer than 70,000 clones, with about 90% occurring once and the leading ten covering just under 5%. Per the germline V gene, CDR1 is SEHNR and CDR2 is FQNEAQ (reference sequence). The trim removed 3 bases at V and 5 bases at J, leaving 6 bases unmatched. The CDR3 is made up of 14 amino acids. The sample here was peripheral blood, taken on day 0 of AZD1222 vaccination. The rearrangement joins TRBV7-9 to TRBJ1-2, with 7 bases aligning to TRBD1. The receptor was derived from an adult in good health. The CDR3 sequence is CASSFTGTAYGYTF. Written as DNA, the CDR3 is TGTGCCAGCAGCTTTACCGGGACAGCGTATGGCTACACCTTC.